The subject of this entry is one T cell receptor beta chain. Its target is not known. This sample is part of a study of spatial heterogeneity in lung cancer. Study information: Sequence detection consistently recorded a greater number of beta-chain than alpha-chain sequences. Study results and limitations: In blood, ubiquitous expanded tumor TCRs appeared more at resection than follow-up.

This sample's time point: sample taken at primary tumor resection. The sequenced material consisted of unsorted whole RNA from tumor, nontumor lung or frozen PBMC. The donors were about 67 patients with non-small cell lung cancer that was early-stage and untreated. TCRdb re-called the 5' RACE reads with MiXCR, one entry per CDR3 protein. The repertoire holds about 50,000 distinct CDR3 sequences, with 7.6% as singletons. Material: PBMCs, obtained at surgery. This TCR was recovered from a female donor with early-stage non-small cell lung cancer.

CDR3 loop: CSAFKLLMGQETQYF. The CDR3 DNA sequence: TGCAGTGCTTTCAAACTACTCATGGGCCAAGAGACCCAGTACTTC. The V and J genes are TRBV20-1 and TRBJ2-5, with unresolved D. From germline, CDR1 is DFQATT and CDR2 SNEGSKA (reference sequence). The germline V and J ends were trimmed by 5 bases and 1 base, with 17 bases remaining between them. The CDR3 runs 15 residues.